The clone carrying this T cell receptor (beta chain) was counted at least ten times. Looked up from germline, CDR1 is MNHNS and CDR2 is SASEGT. The CDR3 has 15 amino acids. Trimming removed 6 bases from V and 0 bases from J; junction bases left unmatched: 5. This record belongs to a study of regulatory T cells in long-lasting Graves disease. The time point denotes: newly diagnosed GD, antithyroid drugs for less than 3 months. Scientists built the TCR library using RNA that was extracted from PBMCs. Criteria from the American Thyroid Association guidelines were applied to diagnose Graves' disease. Arm-PCR of CDR3 regions and iRepertoire HTBI primers were used to build TCR beta libraries. TCRdb passed the multiplex PCR reads through MiXCR, listing each CDR3 protein once. The table has approximately 350,000 distinct CDR3 sequences, 16% seen once. These data were likewise used in another study, on T cells in Graves' hyperthyroidism and ophthalmopathy. That report notes: An absence of ophthalmopathy progression within 18 months meant stable Graves' hyperthyroidism. RT-PCR in the first round (using the HTBI primer set) targeted the TCR CDR3.

The chain has TRBV6-1 and TRBJ2-7; TRBD1 aligns across 10 bases. The starting material was peripheral blood mononuclear cells (PBMCs), obtained at new diagnosis, from a patient treated with antithyroid drugs. The TCR originated in a man aged 40-49 years with Graves disease. The DNA of the CDR3 is TGTGCCAGCAGGCAGTGGACAGGGGGCTCCTACGAGCAGTACTTC. This codes for CASRQWTGGSYEQYF.